This TCR beta chain emerged from a study of tumor-infiltrating lymphocytes in primary liver carcinoma. This clonotype has only one observation. Sequence at one end of the junction differs from germline and may be a read error. Germline DNA was also extracted, and blood RNA was taken from unsorted whole blood. With a constant-region primer, TCR beta cDNA was made from 450 to 500 ng of total RNA. Nested multiplex PCR, run for three rounds with slightly modified ARM-PCR, yielded TCR beta libraries. MiXCR, run by TCRdb on the multiplex PCR reads, gives a single entry per CDR3 protein. This sample has about 200,000 distinct CDR3 sequences, with around three fifths found just once. The origin of this receptor is a woman aged 55-69 years with primary liver carcinoma and hepatitis B virus infection. Sequencing used peripheral blood.

The CDR3 sequence: CASSGLARGGPGETQYF. The CDR3 coding sequence is TGTGCTAGCAGCGGACTAGCTAGGGGAGGGCCGGGAGAGACCCAGTACTTC. The chain is built from TRBV6-1 and TRBJ2-5; 8 positions agree with TRBD2. CDR1 MNHNS and CDR2 SASEGT come from the germline V gene. The CDR3 spans 17 residues.